This T cell receptor beta chain was identified during a study of T cells in Graves' hyperthyroidism and ophthalmopathy. Diagnostic assessment was based on clinical symptoms, serum thyroxine and TRAb, thyroid ultrasound and orbital computed tomography. This clonotype came up many times. Amplification of TCR beta CDR3 regions used RNA as the template. The HTBI set primed first-round TCR CDR3 RT-PCR. TCRdb called the multiplex PCR reads again in MiXCR, with one record for every CDR3 protein. The profile shows a few hundred thousand distinct CDR3 sequences, roughly 19% of them singletons. Germline CDR1 KGHSH, CDR2 LQKENI. The CDR3 covers 16 residues. The V end was cut by 1 base, the J end by 3 bases, with 14 bases between.

The TCR was taken from a man aged 50-59 years with Graves' ophthalmopathy. The chain links TRBV18 to TRBJ2-3; no reliable D call. The sequencing sample was made of blood. This chain's CDR3 is CASSPRADLRTDTQYF. As DNA, the CDR3 is TGTGCCAGCTCACCACGGGCAGATTTGCGAACAGATACGCAGTATTTT.